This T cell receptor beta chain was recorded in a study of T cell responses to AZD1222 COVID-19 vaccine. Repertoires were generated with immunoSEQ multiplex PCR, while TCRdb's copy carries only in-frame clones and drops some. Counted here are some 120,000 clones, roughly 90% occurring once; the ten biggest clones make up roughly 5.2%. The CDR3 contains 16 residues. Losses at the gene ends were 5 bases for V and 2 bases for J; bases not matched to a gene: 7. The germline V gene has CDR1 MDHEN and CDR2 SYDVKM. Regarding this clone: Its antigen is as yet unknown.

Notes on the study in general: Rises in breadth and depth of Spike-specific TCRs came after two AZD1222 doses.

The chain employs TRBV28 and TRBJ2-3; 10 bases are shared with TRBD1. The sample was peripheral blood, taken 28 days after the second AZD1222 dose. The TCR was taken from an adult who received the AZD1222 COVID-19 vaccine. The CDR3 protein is CASSIGQGVFTDTQYF. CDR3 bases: TGTGCCAGCAGTATAGGACAGGGGGTTTTCACAGATACGCAGTATTTT.